This T cell receptor (beta chain) was captured by sequencing in a study of blood T cell repertoires in COVID-19. About the research overall: COVID-19 samples, acute and convalescent, were from the United States, Italy and Spain. The analysed material was cDNA or gDNA that came from T cells, B-cell-depleted T cells, or PBMCs.

The CDR3 runs 14 residues. Per the germline V gene, CDR1 is SGHDT and CDR2 is YYEEEE. J lost 2 bases, V lost 4 bases, and 3 bases had no gene match. In the authors' methods: Researchers report that nucleated cell counts were estimated from reference gene primer amplification. Some clones are missing from TCRdb's copy, which holds only in-frame ones; the method was immunoSEQ multiplex PCR. D and trimming come from the DNA, and the V and J calls and clone size come from that table. The sample includes 35,000 to 50,000 clones, nearly 90% of them seen just once. The V gene is TRBV5-6, the J gene TRBJ1-2; 9 bases fit TRBD1. Specimen: peripheral blood. This receptor was identified in a man in his sixties or seventies with active COVID-19. The CDR3 is CASSGTGNNYGYTF. CDR3 nucleotide sequence: TGTGCCAGCAGCGGGACAGGGAACAACTATGGCTACACCTTC.